This T cell receptor (beta chain) was retrieved from a study of T cells in Graves' hyperthyroidism and ophthalmopathy. Active moderate-to-severe ophthalmopathy, Clinical Activity Score at least 3, NOSPECS at least 4, under 3 months' duration. Orbital computed tomography and thyroid ultrasound, together with serum TRAb and thyroxine and clinical symptoms, were used for diagnoses. The investigators amplified TCR beta CDR3 regions from RNA transcripts. TCR CDR3 regions were first amplified by RT-PCR with HTBI primers. MiXCR was run by TCRdb on the multiplex PCR reads, yielding one entry per CDR3 protein. The sample holds 400,000 or so distinct CDR3 sequences; roughly 15% are singletons and the top ten take about 21%. Germline CDR1 is SGHRS and CDR2 is YFSETQ. V lost 3 bases to trimming and J lost 3 bases, with 10 bases between them. CDR3 size: 14 residues.

Material for sequencing was blood. The J gene is TRBJ1-5, the V gene TRBV5-1; D might be TRBD1 (5 bases). The sequence was collected from an older woman with Graves' ophthalmopathy. In DNA form, the CDR3 reads TGCGCCAGCAGCTGGGGGGACTTCAATCAGCCCCAGCATTTT. This translates into CASSWGDFNQPQHF.